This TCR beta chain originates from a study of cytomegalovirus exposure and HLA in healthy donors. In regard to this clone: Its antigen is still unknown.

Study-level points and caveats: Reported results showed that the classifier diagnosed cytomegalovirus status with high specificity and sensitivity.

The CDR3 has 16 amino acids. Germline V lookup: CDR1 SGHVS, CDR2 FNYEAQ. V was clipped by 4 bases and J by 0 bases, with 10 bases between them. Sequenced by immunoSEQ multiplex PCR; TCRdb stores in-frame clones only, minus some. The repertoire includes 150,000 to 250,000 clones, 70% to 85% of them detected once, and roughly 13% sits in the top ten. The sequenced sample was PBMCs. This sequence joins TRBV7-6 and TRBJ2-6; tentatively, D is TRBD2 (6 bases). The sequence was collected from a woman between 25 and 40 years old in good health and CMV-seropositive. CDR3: CASSWTINSGANVLTF. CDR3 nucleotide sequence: TGTGCCAGCAGCTGGACTATTAACTCTGGGGCCAACGTCCTGACTTTC.